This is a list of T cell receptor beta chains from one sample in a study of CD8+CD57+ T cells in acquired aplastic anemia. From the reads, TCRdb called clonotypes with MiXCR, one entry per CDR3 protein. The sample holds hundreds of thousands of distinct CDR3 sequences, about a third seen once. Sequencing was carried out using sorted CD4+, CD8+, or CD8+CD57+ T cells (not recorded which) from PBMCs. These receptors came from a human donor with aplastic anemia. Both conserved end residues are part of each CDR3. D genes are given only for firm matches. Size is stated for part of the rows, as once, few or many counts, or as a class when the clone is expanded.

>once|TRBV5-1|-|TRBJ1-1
CASSLGGGEGTEAFF
TGCGCCAGCAGCTTGGGGGGGGGCGAAGGGACTGAAGCTTTCTTT
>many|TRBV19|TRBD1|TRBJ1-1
CASSTELWTGETEAFF
TGTGCCAGTAGTACGGAACTTTGGACAGGGGAGACTGAAGCTTTCTTT
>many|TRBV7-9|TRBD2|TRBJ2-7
CASSLAPSGRDYEQYF
TGTGCCAGCAGCTTAGCCCCCAGCGGGAGGGACTACGAGCAGTACTTC
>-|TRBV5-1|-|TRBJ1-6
CASSVRLGGADSPLHF
TGCGCCAGCAGCGTACGCCTCGGCGGAGCGGATTCACCCCTCCACTTT
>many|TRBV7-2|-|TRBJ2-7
CASSPRNRVYEQYF
TGTGCCAGCAGCCCGCGAAACAGAGTATACGAGCAGTACTTC
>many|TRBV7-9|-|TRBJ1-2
CASSLGGSSYGYTF
TGTGCCAGCAGCTTAGGGGGGTCTTCCTATGGCTACACCTTC
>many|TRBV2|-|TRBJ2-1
CASSGYNEQFF
TGTGCCAGCAGTGGATACAATGAGCAGTTCTTC
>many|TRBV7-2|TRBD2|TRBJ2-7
CASSTSGTSGLYEQYF
TGTGCCAGCAGCACGTCCGGGACTAGCGGACTATACGAGCAGTACTTC
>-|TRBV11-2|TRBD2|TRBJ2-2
CATRKLGAGRTGELFF
TGTGCCACCCGTAAACTGGGAGCGGGAAGGACCGGGGAGCTGTTTTTT
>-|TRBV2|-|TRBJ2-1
CASGNGGRYNEQFF
TGTGCCAGCGGAAATGGGGGTCGATACAATGAGCAGTTCTTC
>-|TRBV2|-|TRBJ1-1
CASTLRSVGGTEAFF
TGTGCCAGCACCCTAAGATCAGTCGGGGGGACTGAAGCTTTCTTT
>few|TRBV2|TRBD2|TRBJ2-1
CASSGTSGRETYGQFF
TGTGCCAGCAGTGGGACTAGCGGGAGGGAAACGTATGGGCAGTTCTTC
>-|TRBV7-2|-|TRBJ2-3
CASSQAESDTQYF
TGTGCCAGCAGCCAAGCTGAGTCGGATACGCAGTATTTT
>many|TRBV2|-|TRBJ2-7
CASSIQGRGDEQYF
TGTGCCAGCAGCATACAGGGCCGAGGCGACGAGCAGTACTTC
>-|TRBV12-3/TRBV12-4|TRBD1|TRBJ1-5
CASSGPGQGNQPQHF
TGTGCCAGCAGCGGACCGGGACAGGGCAATCAGCCCCAGCATTTT
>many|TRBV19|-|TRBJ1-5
CASQGGVGQPQHF
TGTGCCAGTCAGGGCGGGGTCGGTCAGCCCCAGCATTTT